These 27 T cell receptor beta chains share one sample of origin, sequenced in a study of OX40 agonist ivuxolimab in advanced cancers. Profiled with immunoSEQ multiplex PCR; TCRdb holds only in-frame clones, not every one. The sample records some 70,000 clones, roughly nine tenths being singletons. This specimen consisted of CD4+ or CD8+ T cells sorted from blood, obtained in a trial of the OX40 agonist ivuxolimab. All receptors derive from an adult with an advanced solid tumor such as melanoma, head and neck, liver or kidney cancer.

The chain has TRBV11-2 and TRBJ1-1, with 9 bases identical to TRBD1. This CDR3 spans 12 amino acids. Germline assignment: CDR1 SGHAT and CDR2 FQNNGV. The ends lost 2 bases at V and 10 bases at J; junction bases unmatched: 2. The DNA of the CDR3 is TGTGCCAGCAGCTTATACAGGGGGCGAGCTTTCTTT. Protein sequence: CASSLYRGRAFF.

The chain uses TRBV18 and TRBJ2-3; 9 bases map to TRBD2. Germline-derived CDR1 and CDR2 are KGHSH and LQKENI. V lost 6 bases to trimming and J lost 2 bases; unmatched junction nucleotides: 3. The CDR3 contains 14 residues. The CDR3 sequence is CASSTSGYTDTQYF. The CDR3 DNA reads TGTGCCAGCTCGACTAGCGGTTACACAGATACGCAGTATTTT.

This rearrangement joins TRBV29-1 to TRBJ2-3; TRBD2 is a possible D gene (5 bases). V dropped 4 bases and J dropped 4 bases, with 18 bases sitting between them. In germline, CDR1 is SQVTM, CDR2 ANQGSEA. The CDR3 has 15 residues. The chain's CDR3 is CSVVWTSSGPDTQYF. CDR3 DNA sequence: TGCAGCGTTGTGTGGACTTCTTCCGGACCAGATACGCAGTATTTT.

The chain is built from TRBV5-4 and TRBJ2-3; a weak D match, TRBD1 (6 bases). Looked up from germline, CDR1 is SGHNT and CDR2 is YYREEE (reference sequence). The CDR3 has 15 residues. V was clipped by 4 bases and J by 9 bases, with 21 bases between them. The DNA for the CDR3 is TGTGCCAGCAGCCAGCGACAGGAAACTCGGGGCACGCAGTATTTT. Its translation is CASSQRQETRGTQYF.

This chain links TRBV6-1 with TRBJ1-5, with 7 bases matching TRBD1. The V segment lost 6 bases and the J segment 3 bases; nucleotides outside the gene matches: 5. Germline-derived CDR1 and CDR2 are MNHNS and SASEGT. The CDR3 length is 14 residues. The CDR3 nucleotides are TGTGCCAGCAGCCAGACAGGGTTCAATCAGCCCCAGCATTTT. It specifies CASSQTGFNQPQHF.

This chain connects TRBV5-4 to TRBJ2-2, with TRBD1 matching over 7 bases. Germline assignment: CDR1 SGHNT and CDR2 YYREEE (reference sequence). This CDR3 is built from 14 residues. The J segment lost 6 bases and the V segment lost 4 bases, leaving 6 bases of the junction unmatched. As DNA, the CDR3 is TGTGCCAGCAGCAGCCAGGGGGTGGCCGGGGAGCTGTTTTTT. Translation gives CASSSQGVAGELFF.

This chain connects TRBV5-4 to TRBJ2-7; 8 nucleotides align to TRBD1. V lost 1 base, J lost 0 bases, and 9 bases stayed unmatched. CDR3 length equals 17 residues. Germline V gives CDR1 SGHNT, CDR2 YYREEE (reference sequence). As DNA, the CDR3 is TGTGCCAGCAGCTTGTACCCGACAGGGGCCAGCTCCTACGAGCAGTACTTC. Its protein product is CASSLYPTGASSYEQYF.

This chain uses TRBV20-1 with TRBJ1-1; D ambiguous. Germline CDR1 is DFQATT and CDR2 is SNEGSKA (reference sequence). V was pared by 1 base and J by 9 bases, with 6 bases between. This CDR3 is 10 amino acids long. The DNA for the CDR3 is TGCAGTGCTAGAGGGTTAAAAGCTTTCTTT. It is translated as CSARGLKAFF.

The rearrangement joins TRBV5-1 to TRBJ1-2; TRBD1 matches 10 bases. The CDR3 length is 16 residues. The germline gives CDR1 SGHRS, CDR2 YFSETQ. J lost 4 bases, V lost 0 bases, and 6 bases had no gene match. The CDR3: CASSLGGQGLRYGYTF. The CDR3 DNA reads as TGCGCCAGCAGCTTGGGGGGACAGGGGTTACGCTATGGCTACACCTTC.

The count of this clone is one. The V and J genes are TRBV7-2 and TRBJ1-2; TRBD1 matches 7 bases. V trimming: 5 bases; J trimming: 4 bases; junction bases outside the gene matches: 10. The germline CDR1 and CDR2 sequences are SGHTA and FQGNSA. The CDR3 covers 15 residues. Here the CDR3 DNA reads TGTGCCAGCAGCCTCGACAGGGTGGTAGGCTATGGCTACACCTTC. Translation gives CASSLDRVVGYGYTF.

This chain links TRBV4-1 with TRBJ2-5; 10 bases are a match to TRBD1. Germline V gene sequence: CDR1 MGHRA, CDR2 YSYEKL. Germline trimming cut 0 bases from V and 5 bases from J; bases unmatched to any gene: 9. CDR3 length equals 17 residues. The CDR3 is CASSQDWGTGEEETQYF. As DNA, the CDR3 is TGCGCCAGCAGCCAAGATTGGGGGACAGGGGAGGAGGAGACCCAGTACTTC.

DNA of the CDR3: TGCGCCAGCAGCTTGGTCGGGGACTCCTACAATGAGCAGTTCTTC. Translation: CASSLVGDSYNEQFF. The V call is TRBV5-1, the J call TRBJ2-1; tentative D call: TRBD2 (5 bases). CDR1 is SGHRS and CDR2 is YFSETQ in the germline V gene. Trimming removed 0 bases from V and 0 bases from J, with 7 bases in between. The CDR3 has 15 residues.

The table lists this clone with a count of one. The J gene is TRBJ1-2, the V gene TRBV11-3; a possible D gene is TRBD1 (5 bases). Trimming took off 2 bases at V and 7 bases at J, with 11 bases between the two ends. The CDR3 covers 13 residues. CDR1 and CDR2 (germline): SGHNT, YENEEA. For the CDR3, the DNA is TGTGCCAGCAGCTTATCAGGGATGGGTGGCTACACCTTC. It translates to CASSLSGMGGYTF.

This CDR3 is CASSSRDAAETQYF. Here the CDR3 DNA reads TGTGCCAGCAGCTCCCGGGACGCCGCGGAGACCCAGTACTTC. The chain employs TRBV5-4 and TRBJ2-5; D may match TRBD1 or TRBD2 (5 bases each). CDR1 is SGHNT and CDR2 is YYREEE in the germline V gene (reference sequence). This CDR3 contains 14 residues. V lost 3 bases, J lost 5 bases, and 14 bases lay in between.

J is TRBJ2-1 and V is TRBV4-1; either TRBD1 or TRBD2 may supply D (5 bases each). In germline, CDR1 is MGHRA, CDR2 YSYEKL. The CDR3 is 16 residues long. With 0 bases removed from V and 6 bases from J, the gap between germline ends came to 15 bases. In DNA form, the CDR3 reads TGCGCCAGCAGCCAAGATCTTGGGACCACCCTCAATGAGCAGTTCTTC. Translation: CASSQDLGTTLNEQFF.

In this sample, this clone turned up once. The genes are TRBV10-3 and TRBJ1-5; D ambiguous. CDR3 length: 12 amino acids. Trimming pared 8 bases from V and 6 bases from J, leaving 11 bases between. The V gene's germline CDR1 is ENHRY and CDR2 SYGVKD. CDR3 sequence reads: CAIAREGQPQHF. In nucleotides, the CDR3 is TGTGCCATCGCCCGGGAGGGTCAGCCCCAGCATTTT.

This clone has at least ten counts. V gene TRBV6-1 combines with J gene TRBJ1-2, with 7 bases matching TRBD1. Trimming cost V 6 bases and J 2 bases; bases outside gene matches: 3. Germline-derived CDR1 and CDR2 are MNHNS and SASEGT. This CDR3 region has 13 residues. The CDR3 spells CASRPTGNYGYTF. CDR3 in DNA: TGTGCCAGCAGGCCGACAGGGAACTATGGCTACACCTTC.

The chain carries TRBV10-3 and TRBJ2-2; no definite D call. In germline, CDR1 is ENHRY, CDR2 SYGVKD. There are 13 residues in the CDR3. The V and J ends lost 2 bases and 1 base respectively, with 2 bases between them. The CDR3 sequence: CAISEGNTGELFF. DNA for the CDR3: TGTGCCATCAGTGAGGGGAACACCGGGGAGCTGTTTTTT.

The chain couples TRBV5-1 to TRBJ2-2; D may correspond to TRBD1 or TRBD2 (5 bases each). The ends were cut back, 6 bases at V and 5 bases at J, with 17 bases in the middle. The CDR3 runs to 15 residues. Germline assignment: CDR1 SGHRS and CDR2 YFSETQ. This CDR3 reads CASNSEGRTTGELFF. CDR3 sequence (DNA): TGCGCCAGCAACTCCGAGGGGCGAACGACCGGGGAGCTGTTTTTT.

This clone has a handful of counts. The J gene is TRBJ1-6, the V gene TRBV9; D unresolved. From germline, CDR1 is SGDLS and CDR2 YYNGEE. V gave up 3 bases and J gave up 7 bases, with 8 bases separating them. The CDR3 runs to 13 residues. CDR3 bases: TGTGCCAGCAGCGGTGAGATGAATTCACCCCTCCACTTT. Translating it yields CASSGEMNSPLHF.

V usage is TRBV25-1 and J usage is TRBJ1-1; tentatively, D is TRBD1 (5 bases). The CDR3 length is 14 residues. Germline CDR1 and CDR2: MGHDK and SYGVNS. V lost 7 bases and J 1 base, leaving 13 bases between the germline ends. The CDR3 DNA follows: TGTGCCAGCACCTCCCCGGGACGGAACACTGAAGCTTTCTTT. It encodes CASTSPGRNTEAFF.

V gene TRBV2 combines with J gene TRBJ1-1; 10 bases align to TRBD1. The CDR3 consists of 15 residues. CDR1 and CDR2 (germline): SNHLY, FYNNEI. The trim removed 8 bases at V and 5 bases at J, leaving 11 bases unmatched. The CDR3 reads CASFRDRGALTEAFF. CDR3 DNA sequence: TGTGCCAGCTTTAGGGACAGGGGAGCTCTTACTGAAGCTTTCTTT.

CDR3 loop: CASSLLGPRSSGNTIYF. The CDR3 DNA reads TGTGCCAGCAGTTTGTTGGGACCACGGAGCTCTGGAAACACCATATATTTT. This chain uses TRBV27 with TRBJ1-3, with D possibly matching TRBD1 (5 bases). The germline gives CDR1 MNHEY, CDR2 SMNVEV (reference sequence). The CDR3 is 17 residues long. Trimming stripped 3 bases from V and 0 bases from J, with 15 bases between.

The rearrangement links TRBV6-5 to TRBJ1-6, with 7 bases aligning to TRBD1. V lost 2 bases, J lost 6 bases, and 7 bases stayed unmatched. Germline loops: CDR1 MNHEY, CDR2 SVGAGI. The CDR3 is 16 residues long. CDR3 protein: CASSYSRQGVNSPLHF. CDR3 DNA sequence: TGTGCCAGCAGTTACAGTCGACAGGGTGTTAATTCACCCCTCCACTTT.

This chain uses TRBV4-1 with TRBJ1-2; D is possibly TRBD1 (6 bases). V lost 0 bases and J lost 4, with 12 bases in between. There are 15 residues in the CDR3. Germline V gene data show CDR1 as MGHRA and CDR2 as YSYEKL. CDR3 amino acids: CASSQDPQGTYGYTF. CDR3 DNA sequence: TGCGCCAGCAGCCAAGACCCACAGGGTACCTATGGCTACACCTTC.

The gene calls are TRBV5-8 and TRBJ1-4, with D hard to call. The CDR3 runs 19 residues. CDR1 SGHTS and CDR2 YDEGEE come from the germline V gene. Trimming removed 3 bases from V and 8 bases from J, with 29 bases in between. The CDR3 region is CASSSSGSGLKRGSEKLFF. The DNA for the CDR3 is TGTGCCAGCAGCTCATCTGGGTCCGGGCTTAAACGGGGTTCCGAAAAACTGTTTTTT.

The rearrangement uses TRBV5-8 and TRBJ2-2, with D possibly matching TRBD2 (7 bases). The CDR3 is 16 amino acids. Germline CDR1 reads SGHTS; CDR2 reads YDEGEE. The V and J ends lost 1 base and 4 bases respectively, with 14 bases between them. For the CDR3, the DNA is TGTGCCAGCAGCTTGTCCTCGGGGGGCAGCACCGGGGAGCTGTTTTTT. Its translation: CASSLSSGGSTGELFF.